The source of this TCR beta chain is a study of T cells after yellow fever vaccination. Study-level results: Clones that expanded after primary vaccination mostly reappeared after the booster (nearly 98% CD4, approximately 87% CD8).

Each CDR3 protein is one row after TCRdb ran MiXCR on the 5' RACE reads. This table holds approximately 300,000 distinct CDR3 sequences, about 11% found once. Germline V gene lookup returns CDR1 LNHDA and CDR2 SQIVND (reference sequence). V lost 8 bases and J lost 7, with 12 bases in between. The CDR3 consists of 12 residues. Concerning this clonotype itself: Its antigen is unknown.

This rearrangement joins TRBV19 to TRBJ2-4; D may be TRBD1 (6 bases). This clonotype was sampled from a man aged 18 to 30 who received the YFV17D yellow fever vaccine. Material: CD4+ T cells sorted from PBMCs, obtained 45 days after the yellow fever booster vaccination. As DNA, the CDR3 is TGTGCCAGTTCCCCAGGGGCGAACATTCAGTACTTC. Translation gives CASSPGANIQYF.